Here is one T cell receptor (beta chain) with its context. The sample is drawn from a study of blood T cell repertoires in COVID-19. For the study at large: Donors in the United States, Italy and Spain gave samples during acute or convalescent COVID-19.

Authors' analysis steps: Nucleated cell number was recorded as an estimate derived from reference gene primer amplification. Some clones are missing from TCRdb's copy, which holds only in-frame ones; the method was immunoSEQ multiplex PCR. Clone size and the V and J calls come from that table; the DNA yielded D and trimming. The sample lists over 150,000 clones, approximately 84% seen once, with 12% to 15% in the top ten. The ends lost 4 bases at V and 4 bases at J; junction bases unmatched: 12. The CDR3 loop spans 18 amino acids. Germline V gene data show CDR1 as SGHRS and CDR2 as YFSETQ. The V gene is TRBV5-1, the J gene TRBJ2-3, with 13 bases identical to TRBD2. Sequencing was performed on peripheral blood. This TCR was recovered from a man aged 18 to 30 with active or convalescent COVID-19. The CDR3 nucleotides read TGCGCCAGCAGCAAAACTAGCGGGGGGGCCGGTGTAGCAGATACGCAGTATTTT. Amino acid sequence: CASSKTSGGAGVADTQYF.